The rows below give T cell receptor beta chains drawn from one sample of a study of post-analysis software for immune sequencing data. TCRdb reprocessed the PCR reads with MiXCR, giving one entry per CDR3 protein. The sample yields some 800,000 distinct CDR3 sequences, roughly 50% seen once. The sequencing input was blood. The receptors were gathered from a girl aged 10 to 17 with multiple sclerosis. Both conserved end residues are part of each CDR3. The D gene is left open where the match is weak. Clone size is stated in some rows and not others, as once, few, many or a class when expanded.

D gene,clone size,V gene,J gene,CDR3 DNA,CDR3 protein
TRBD2,-,TRBV6-4,TRBJ2-1,TGTGCCAGCAGTGACACGGGGGTAGCGGGGTACAATGAGCAGTTCTTC,CASSDTGVAGYNEQFF
TRBD2,-,TRBV25-1,TRBJ2-7,TGTGCCAGCAGTGAAAGCGGGGCCCCCTACGAGCAGTACTTC,CASSESGAPYEQYF
TRBD2,-,TRBV7-6,TRBJ2-7,TGTGCCAGCAGCTTAGGGGGCAGCGGGAGGGGCGACGAGCAGTACTTC,CASSLGGSGRGDEQYF
-,-,TRBV7-9,TRBJ1-5,TGTGCCAGCAGCTTAGAAGGGTTTCAGCCCCAGCATTTT,CASSLEGFQPQHF
-,-,TRBV20-1,TRBJ2-7,TGCAGTGCTAGAGGGGCGGCTAGCGCAGCCTACGAGCAGTACTTC,CSARGAASAAYEQYF
-,-,TRBV25-1,TRBJ2-7,TGTGCCAGCAGTGAGGGTATGGGGCAGAGCTACGAGCAGTACTTC,CASSEGMGQSYEQYF
TRBD1,-,TRBV6-2/TRBV6-3,TRBJ1-4,TGTGCCAGCAGTCGGGGACAGGCAGTTAATGAAAAACTGTTTTTT,CASSRGQAVNEKLFF
-,-,TRBV6-6,TRBJ2-1,TGTGCCAGCAAGACGGCCGGGACTCGGAAAAACAATGAGCAGTTCTTC,CASKTAGTRKNNEQFF
TRBD2,few,TRBV5-1,TRBJ2-1,TGCGCCAGCAGCTTGTCTAGCGGCCGGGAGTACAATGAGCAGTTCTTC,CASSLSSGREYNEQFF
-,few,TRBV20-1,TRBJ2-5,TGCAGTGCTAGGGACAAAGGGGAGACCCAGTACTTC,CSARDKGETQYF
-,few,TRBV20-1,TRBJ2-1,TGCAGTGCGCACCGAAGCTCCTACAATGAGCAGTTCTTC,CSAHRSSYNEQFF
-,-,TRBV20-1,TRBJ2-3,TGCAGTGCTTTCCCCTCTGGCAGCACAGATACGCAGTATTTT,CSAFPSGSTDTQYF
TRBD2,-,TRBV5-1,TRBJ2-3,TGCGCCAGCAGCTTGGGGGAGGGAACTAGCACAGATACGCAGTATTTT,CASSLGEGTSTDTQYF
-,-,TRBV12-3/TRBV12-4,TRBJ1-1,TGTGCCAGCGCCGCGGACACTAGCACTGAAGCTTTCTTT,CASAADTSTEAFF
-,-,TRBV20-1,TRBJ1-2,TGCAGTGCGGCAGGGGCCGCCGAGTATGGCTACACCTTC,CSAAGAAEYGYTF
-,-,TRBV20-1,TRBJ1-6,TGCAGTGCTAGAGGTCGCTATTTTAATTCACCCCTCCACTTT,CSARGRYFNSPLHF
TRBD2,few,TRBV7-7,TRBJ2-5,TGTGCTAGCAGCCCCGGACTAGCGGGAGGTCGAGAGACCCAGTACTTC,CASSPGLAGGRETQYF
TRBD2,-,TRBV20-1,TRBJ2-5,TGCAGTGCTGACAGACTAGCGGGAGCAGAAGAGACCCAGTACTTC,CSADRLAGAEETQYF
-,-,TRBV27,TRBJ1-2,TGTGCCAGCAGTTTATTCCGGACAGACCCTAGGGGCTACACCTTC,CASSLFRTDPRGYTF
TRBD1,-,TRBV29-1,TRBJ2-7,TGCAGCGTGGCAGGGGGTGAATACTACGAGCAGTACTTC,CSVAGGEYYEQYF
TRBD2,-,TRBV7-9,TRBJ2-1,TGTGCCAGCAGCCTTCGGGTCGGGGGGATGGGGTACAATGAGCAGTTCTTC,CASSLRVGGMGYNEQFF
-,few,TRBV6-1,TRBJ1-2,TGTGCCAGCAGTGGACAGTTCTATGGCTACACCTTC,CASSGQFYGYTF
-,-,TRBV20-1,TRBJ2-1,TGCAGTGCTAGTCCGTGGACAGGAGGGGGGACCCTTTCCTACAATGAGCAGTTCTTC,CSASPWTGGGTLSYNEQFF
-,once,TRBV3-1,TRBJ2-1,TGTGCCAGCAGCCAAGTTCCGCGGGGCAAGTACAATGAGCAGTTCTTC,CASSQVPRGKYNEQFF
-,-,TRBV14,TRBJ1-4,TGTGCCAGCAGCGGACATACAGGGCTAAATGAAAAACTGTTTTTT,CASSGHTGLNEKLFF
TRBD2,few,TRBV7-9,TRBJ2-7,TGTGCCAGCAGCCTGGGGACTAGCGGGAGGGGGTTTGACGAGCAGTACTTC,CASSLGTSGRGFDEQYF
-,-,TRBV7-2,TRBJ1-5,TGTGCCAGCAGCATCACTCCAAGTCATCAGCCCCAGCATTTT,CASSITPSHQPQHF
-,-,TRBV7-9,TRBJ2-7,TGTGCCAGCAGCTTATCTACAGGTCGTTCCTCCGAGCAGTACTTC,CASSLSTGRSSEQYF
TRBD2,-,TRBV28,TRBJ2-5,TGTGCCAGCAGTTTTAGGCCTAGCGGGAGAAATGAGCAGTACTTC,CASSFRPSGRNEQYF
TRBD2,few,TRBV29-1,TRBJ2-7,TGCAGCGTCAAAGGGACTAGCCAGGGCGAGCAGTACTTC,CSVKGTSQGEQYF
TRBD1,-,TRBV27,TRBJ2-5,TGTGCCAGCAGTCGGGACAGGGTGGTTTGGGAGCAGTACTTC,CASSRDRVVWEQYF
TRBD2,-,TRBV11-3,TRBJ2-3,TGTGCCAGCAGCTTAGATCTACTAGCGGGAGTTACAGATACGCAGTATTTT,CASSLDLLAGVTDTQYF
-,-,TRBV7-2,TRBJ1-5,TGTGCCAGCAGCTTAGGGGAGTTAAATCAGCCCCAGCATTTT,CASSLGELNQPQHF
-,-,TRBV9,TRBJ1-2,TGTGCCAGCAGTCGGAGGGTAGATGGCTACACCTTC,CASSRRVDGYTF
TRBD1,few,TRBV7-2,TRBJ1-5,TGTGCCAGCAGCCCCCGAGGGGACAGGCAGCCCCAGCATTTT,CASSPRGDRQPQHF
-,-,TRBV9,TRBJ1-2,TGTGCCAGCAGCGCCCCTGGGGGGTACTATGGCTACACCTTC,CASSAPGGYYGYTF
TRBD2,-,TRBV10-3,TRBJ2-5,TGTGCCATCGGTGTGGGTGCGGGAGGCTCTCAAGAGACCCAGTACTTC,CAIGVGAGGSQETQYF
TRBD2,-,TRBV6-5,TRBJ2-7,TGTGCCAGCAGTTCCCCGACTAGCGGGAGCAACGAGCAGTACTTC,CASSSPTSGSNEQYF
TRBD2,-,TRBV10-3,TRBJ2-5,TGTGCCATCAGTGAGGGGACTAGCGGGTCGGAGACCCAGTACTTC,CAISEGTSGSETQYF
-,-,TRBV5-1,TRBJ2-3,TGCGCCAGCAGCTTGGCCAGGGATCAAGATTCGCAGTATTTT,CASSLARDQDSQYF